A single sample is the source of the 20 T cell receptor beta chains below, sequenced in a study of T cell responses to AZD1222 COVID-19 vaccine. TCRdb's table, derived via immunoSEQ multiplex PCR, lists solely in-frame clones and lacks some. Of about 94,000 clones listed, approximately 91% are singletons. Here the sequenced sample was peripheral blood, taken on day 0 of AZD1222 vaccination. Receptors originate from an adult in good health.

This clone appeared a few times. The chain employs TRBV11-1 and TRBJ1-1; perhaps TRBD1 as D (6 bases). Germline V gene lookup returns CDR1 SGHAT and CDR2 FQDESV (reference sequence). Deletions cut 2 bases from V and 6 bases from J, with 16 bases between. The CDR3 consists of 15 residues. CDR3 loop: CASSLLSGGRAEAFF. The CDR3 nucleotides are TGTGCCAGCAGCTTACTTAGCGGGGGCCGCGCTGAAGCTTTCTTT.

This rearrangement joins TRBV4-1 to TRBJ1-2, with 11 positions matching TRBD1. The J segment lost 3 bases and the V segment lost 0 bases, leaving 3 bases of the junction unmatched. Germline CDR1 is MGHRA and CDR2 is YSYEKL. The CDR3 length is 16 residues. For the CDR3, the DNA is TGCGCCAGCAGCCAAGACTGGACAGGGGGCTACTATGGCTACACCTTC. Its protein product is CASSQDWTGGYYGYTF.

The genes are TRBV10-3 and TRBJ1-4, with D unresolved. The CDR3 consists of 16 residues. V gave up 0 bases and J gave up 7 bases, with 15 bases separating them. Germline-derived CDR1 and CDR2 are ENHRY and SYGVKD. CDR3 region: CAISESSLGLGEKLFF. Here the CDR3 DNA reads TGTGCCATCAGTGAGTCGAGCTTGGGGTTGGGTGAAAAACTGTTTTTT.

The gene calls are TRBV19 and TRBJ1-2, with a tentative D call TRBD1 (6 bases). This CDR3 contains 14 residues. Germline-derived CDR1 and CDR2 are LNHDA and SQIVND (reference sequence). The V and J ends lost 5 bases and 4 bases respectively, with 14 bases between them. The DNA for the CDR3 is TGTGCCAGTAGTGCTTTACAGGGACTCTATGGCTACACCTTC. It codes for CASSALQGLYGYTF.

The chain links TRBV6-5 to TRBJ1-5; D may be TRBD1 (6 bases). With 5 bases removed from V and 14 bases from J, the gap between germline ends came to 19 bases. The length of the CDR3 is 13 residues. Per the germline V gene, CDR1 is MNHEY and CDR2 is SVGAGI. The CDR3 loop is CASSRVRGSSKHF. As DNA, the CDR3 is TGTGCCAGCAGTAGGGTTAGGGGGTCCTCGAAGCATTTT.

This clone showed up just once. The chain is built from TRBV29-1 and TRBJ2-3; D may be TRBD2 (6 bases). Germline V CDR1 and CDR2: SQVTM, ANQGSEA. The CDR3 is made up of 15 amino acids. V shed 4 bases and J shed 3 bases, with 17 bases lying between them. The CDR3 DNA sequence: TGCAGCGTTGTCCCCACCGGGGGTGGGACAGATACGCAGTATTTT. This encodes CSVVPTGGGTDTQYF.

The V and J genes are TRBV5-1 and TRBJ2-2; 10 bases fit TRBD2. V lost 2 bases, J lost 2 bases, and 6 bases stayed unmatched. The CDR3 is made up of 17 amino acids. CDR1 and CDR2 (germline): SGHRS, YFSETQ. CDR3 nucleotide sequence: TGCGCCAGCAGCTTTTCCCTAGCGGGGGCCAACACCGGGGAGCTGTTTTTT. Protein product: CASSFSLAGANTGELFF. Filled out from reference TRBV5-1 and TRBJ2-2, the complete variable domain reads KAGVTQTPRYLIKTRGQQVTLSCSPISGHRSVSWYQQTPGQGLQFLFEYFSETQRNKGNFPGRFSGRQFSNSRSEMNVSTLELGDSALYLCASSFSLAGANTGELFFGEGSRLTVL.

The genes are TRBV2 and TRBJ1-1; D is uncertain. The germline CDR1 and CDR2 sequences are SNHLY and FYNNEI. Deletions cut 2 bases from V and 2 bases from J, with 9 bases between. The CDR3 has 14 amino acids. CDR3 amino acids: CASSEWSLNTEAFF. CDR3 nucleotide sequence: TGTGCCAGCAGTGAATGGTCCCTCAACACTGAAGCTTTCTTT. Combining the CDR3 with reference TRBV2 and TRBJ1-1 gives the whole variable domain EPEVTQTPSHQVTQMGQEVILRCVPISNHLYFYWYRQILGQKVEFLVSFYNNEISEKSEIFDDQFSVERPDGSNFTLKIRSTKLEDSAMYFCASSEWSLNTEAFFGQGTRLTVV.

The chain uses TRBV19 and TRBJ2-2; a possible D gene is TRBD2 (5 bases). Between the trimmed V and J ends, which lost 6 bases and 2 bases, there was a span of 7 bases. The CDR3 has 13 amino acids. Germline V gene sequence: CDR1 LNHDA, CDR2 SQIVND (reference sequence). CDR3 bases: TGTGCCAGTAGCGGGATCAACACCGGGGAGCTGTTTTTT. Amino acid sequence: CASSGINTGELFF.

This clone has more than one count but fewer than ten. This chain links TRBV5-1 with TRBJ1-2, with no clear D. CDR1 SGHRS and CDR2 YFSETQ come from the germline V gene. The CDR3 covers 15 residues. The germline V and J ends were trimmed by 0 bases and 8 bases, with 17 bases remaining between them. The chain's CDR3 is CASSLEGSLMVGYTF. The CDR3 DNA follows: TGCGCCAGCAGCTTGGAGGGCAGTCTTATGGTGGGCTACACCTTC.

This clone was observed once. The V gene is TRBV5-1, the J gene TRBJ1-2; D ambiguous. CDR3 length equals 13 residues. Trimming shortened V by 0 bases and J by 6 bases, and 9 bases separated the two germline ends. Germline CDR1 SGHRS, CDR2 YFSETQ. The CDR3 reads CASSLAVTDGYTF. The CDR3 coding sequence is TGCGCCAGCAGCTTGGCGGTTACAGATGGCTACACCTTC.

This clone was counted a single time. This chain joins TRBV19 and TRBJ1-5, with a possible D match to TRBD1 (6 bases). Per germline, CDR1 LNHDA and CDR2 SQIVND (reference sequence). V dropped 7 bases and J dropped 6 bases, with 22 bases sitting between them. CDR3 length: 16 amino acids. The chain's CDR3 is CASKVAGRGLGQPQHF. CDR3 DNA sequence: TGTGCCAGTAAAGTGGCGGGCAGGGGCTTAGGTCAGCCCCAGCATTTT.

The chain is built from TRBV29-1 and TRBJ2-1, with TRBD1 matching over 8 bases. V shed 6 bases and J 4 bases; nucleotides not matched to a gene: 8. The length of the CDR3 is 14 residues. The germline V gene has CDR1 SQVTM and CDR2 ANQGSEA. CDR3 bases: TGCAGCGTCTACCGACAGGGGATTTACAATGAGCAGTTCTTC. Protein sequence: CSVYRQGIYNEQFF.

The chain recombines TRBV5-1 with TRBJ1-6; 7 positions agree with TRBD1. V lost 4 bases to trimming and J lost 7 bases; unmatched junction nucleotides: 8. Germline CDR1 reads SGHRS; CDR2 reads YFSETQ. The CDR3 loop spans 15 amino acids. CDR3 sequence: CASSKEGARNSPLHF. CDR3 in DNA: TGCGCCAGCAGCAAGGAGGGGGCGCGAAATTCACCCCTCCACTTT.

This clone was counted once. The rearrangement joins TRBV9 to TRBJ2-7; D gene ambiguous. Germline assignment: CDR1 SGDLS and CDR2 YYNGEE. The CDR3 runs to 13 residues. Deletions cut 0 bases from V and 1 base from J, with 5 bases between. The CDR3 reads CASSVAPSYEQYF. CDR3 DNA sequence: TGTGCCAGCAGCGTAGCTCCGTCCTACGAGCAGTACTTC.

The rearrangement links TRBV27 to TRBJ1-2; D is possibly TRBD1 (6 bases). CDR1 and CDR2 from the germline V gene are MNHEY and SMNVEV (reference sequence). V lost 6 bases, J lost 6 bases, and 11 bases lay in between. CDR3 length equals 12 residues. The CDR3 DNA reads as TGTGCCAGCAGAGGGGGAGTCCATGGCTACACCTTC. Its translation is CASRGGVHGYTF.

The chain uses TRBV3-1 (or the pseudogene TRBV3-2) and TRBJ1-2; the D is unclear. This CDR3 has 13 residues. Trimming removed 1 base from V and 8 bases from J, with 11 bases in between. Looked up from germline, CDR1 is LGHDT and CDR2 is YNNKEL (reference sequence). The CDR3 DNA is TGTGCCAGCAGCCAAGTGCCGGAGACAGGCTACACCTTC. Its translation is CASSQVPETGYTF.

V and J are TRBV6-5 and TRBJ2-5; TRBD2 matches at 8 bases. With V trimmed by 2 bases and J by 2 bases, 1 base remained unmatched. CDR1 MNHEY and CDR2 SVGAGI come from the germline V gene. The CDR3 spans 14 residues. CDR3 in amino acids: CASSYVAGQETQYF. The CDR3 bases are TGTGCCAGCAGTTACGTAGCGGGGCAAGAGACCCAGTACTTC.

CDR3 amino acids: CASSLAAMGSEKLFF. The CDR3 DNA is TGTGCCAGCAGCTTAGCTGCAATGGGTAGTGAAAAACTGTTTTTT. The V gene is TRBV7-9, the J gene TRBJ1-4; D is ambiguous. CDR3 length equals 15 residues. CDR1 is SEHNR and CDR2 is FQNEAQ in the germline V gene (reference sequence). V lost 0 bases and J lost 7, with 12 bases in between.

The CDR3 reads CASSSRGRGHTDTQYF. CDR3 coding DNA: TGTGCCAGCAGTTCTCGTGGCAGGGGGCACACAGATACGCAGTATTTT. The rearrangement links TRBV7-9 to TRBJ2-3; TRBD1 agrees at 8 bases. CDR1 SEHNR and CDR2 FQNEAQ come from the germline V gene (reference sequence). This CDR3 has 16 residues. The junction had 10 bases not matched to a gene; V was cut back by 6 bases and J by 2 bases.